This T cell receptor (beta chain) stems from a study of T cell repertoires in cytomegalovirus infection. About the study: Public TCR beta signatures marked donors with CMV infection and the matching HLA. General observations from the study: In two of eight donors, the top clonotype was HLA-C-restricted CMV-specific. Pooled public TCR beta family frequency picked out CMV carriers with the relevant HLA.

Using its own MiXCR run on the reads, TCRdb lists one record per CDR3 protein. The table includes a few hundred thousand distinct CDR3 sequences, roughly 42% detected once. Germline V gene sequence: CDR1 SGHTA, CDR2 FQGNSA. The CDR3 length is 11 residues. The ends were cut back, 5 bases at V and 9 bases at J, with 8 bases in the middle. This clonotype has at least ten counts. The antigen is unknown. The source material was cultured PBMCs, sampled from culture after CMV antigen stimulation. The rearrangement links TRBV7-2 to TRBJ2-1; D remains ambiguous. The TCR originated in a human donor in good health (CMV status not recorded). Some clones in this sample may be carry-over from other donors' samples. The CDR3 sequence: CASSPSSEQFF. In DNA form, the CDR3 reads TGTGCCAGCAGCCCCTCGAGTGAGCAGTTCTTC.